This TCR beta chain comes out of a study of blood T cell repertoires in COVID-19. Per the authors' pipeline: Amplified reference gene primers provided the basis for estimating nucleated cell counts. Produced via immunoSEQ multiplex PCR; TCRdb's table is partial and in-frame only. V, J and clone size reflect that table, while D and trimming were determined from the DNA. The sample includes 350,000 to 400,000 clones, roughly 90% seen only once; the top ten take more than 0.9%. The CDR3 extends over 14 amino acids. The ends lost 4 bases at V and 2 bases at J; junction bases unmatched: 1. CDR1 is LGHDT, CDR2 YNNKEL, per germline (reference sequence).

This sequence originates from a woman in her 30s with acute COVID-19. The V gene is TRBV3-1 (or the pseudogene TRBV3-2), the J gene TRBJ1-2, with 10 bases fitting TRBD1. Sequenced material: PBMCs or T cells enriched from blood (not recorded which). CDR3 nucleotide sequence: TGTGCCAGCAGCCGGGACAGGGGAAACTATGGCTACACCTTC. This translates into CASSRDRGNYGYTF.